Each of the 32 T cell receptor beta chains below was sequenced from the same sample in a study of blood T cell repertoires in COVID-19 (dated by TCRdb to 2020 to 2021). The library was made by the immunoSEQ multiplex PCR assay. TCRdb obtained this table from immuneACCESS and retained in-frame rearrangements with V and J assigned. These tables miss some clones; where compared with another copy, unresolved V genes account for less than half of the shortfall, and the remainder is unexplained. For this sample there are roughly 170,000 clones; more than 65% appear just once. The ten largest account for 15% to 20% of the sample. Source material: PBMCs or T cells enriched from blood (not recorded which). The receptors originated from a man in his 60s who had recovered from COVID-19.

The chain uses TRBV18 and TRBJ2-1; 7 bases map to TRBD1. The CDR3 is 13 residues long. The ends lost 6 bases at V and 8 bases at J; junction bases unmatched: 7. From germline, CDR1 is KGHSH and CDR2 LQKENI. The CDR3 protein is CASSPNRGDEQFF. CDR3 bases: TGTGCCAGCTCTCCCAACAGGGGCGATGAGCAGTTCTTC.

V is TRBV6-5 and J is TRBJ1-6; TRBD1 might be the D (6 bases). The V end lost 3 bases, the J end lost 6 bases, and 15 bases lay between the germline ends. CDR1 is MNHEY and CDR2 is SVGAGI in the germline V gene. CDR3 length equals 16 residues. The CDR3 region has the DNA TGTGCCAGCAGTTATCAACAGGGCCGAATTAATTCACCCCTCCACTTT. Protein product: CASSYQQGRINSPLHF.

This clone was counted at least ten times. This sequence joins TRBV11-2 and TRBJ2-3, with 7 bases identical to TRBD2. CDR1 and CDR2 (germline): SGHAT, FQNNGV. Losses at the gene ends were 4 bases for V and 4 bases for J; bases not matched to a gene: 14. The CDR3 runs to 17 residues. The CDR3 here is CASSSHPSGESPDTQYF. In nucleotides, the CDR3 is TGTGCCAGCAGCTCCCACCCGAGCGGGGAGTCTCCAGATACGCAGTATTTT.

The rearrangement uses TRBV10-2 and TRBJ2-2, with TRBD2 matching over 13 bases. With 7 bases clipped from V and 7 bases from J, the junction kept 6 bases outside the gene matches. The CDR3 consists of 15 residues. The germline V gene encodes CDR1 WSHSY and CDR2 SAAADI. DNA for the CDR3: TGCGCCAGCAATGGACTAGCGGGGGATGGCGGGGAGCTGTTTTTT. Its translation: CASNGLAGDGGELFF.

This chain connects TRBV3-1 (or the pseudogene TRBV3-2) to TRBJ1-6, with D perhaps TRBD1 (6 bases). This CDR3 comprises 19 residues. Germline V gives CDR1 LGHDT, CDR2 YNNKEL (reference sequence). V dropped 5 bases and J dropped 0 bases, with 20 bases sitting between them. The CDR3 sequence is CASSKRQVVRSSYNSPLHF. CDR3 sequence (DNA): TGTGCCAGCAGCAAACGACAGGTTGTGAGGTCCTCCTATAATTCACCCCTCCACTTT.

The V gene is TRBV5-1, the J gene TRBJ2-3, with D maybe TRBD2 (5 bases). CDR3 length: 14 residues. Looked up from germline, CDR1 is SGHRS and CDR2 is YFSETQ. Trimming pared 0 bases from V and 5 bases from J, leaving 10 bases between. The CDR3 loop is CASSLGPGIDTQYF. The CDR3 DNA follows: TGCGCCAGCAGCTTGGGCCCGGGGATAGATACGCAGTATTTT.

The rearrangement joins TRBV18 to TRBJ2-1, with TRBD2 as a possible D gene (5 bases). This CDR3 has 13 residues. Trimming left V 2 bases short and J 16 bases short, with 18 bases between. Germline V CDR1 and CDR2: KGHSH, LQKENI. The CDR3 DNA is TGTGCCAGCTCACCAAGCCCTCTAGCTCGCCTATTCTTC. Translating it yields CASSPSPLARLFF.

This clone was seen once. The chain employs TRBV5-1 and TRBJ1-2, with D tentatively TRBD1 (6 bases). This CDR3 contains 15 residues. Germline V gives CDR1 SGHRS, CDR2 YFSETQ. With 3 bases removed from V and 4 bases from J, the gap between germline ends came to 16 bases. The CDR3 spells CASSSGGGSVYGYTF. The CDR3 bases are TGCGCCAGCAGCTCGGGGGGCGGATCTGTCTATGGCTACACCTTC.

The V gene is TRBV5-5, the J gene TRBJ1-5, with 9 bases identical to TRBD1. Germline CDR1 is SGHKS and CDR2 is YYEKEE (reference sequence). V lost 5 bases, J lost 7 bases, and 13 bases stayed unmatched. The CDR3 covers 16 residues. CDR3 loop: CASSSSPGQGKQPQHF. The CDR3 nucleotides read TGTGCCAGCAGTTCGAGCCCCGGACAGGGGAAACAGCCCCAGCATTTT.

J is TRBJ2-1 and V is TRBV5-1, with 12 bases aligning to TRBD2. The CDR3 covers 15 residues. Per the germline V gene, CDR1 is SGHRS and CDR2 is YFSETQ. The junction had 9 bases not matched to a gene; V was cut back by 0 bases and J by 14 bases. CDR3 coding DNA: TGCGCCAGCAGCTTGGTGTCTAGCGGGGGGGTAAAAAAGTTCTTC. It codes for CASSLVSSGGVKKFF.

The genes are TRBV15 and TRBJ2-1; D is uncertain. The CDR3 is 14 residues long. The germline V gene encodes CDR1 LNHNV and CDR2 YYDKDF (reference sequence). V was shortened by 4 bases and J by 0 bases, with 7 bases between the two germline ends. The CDR3 nucleotides read TGTGCCACCAGCAAGAGTCGCTCCTACAATGAGCAGTTCTTC. It specifies CATSKSRSYNEQFF. Supplemented by reference TRBV15 and TRBJ2-1, the full variable domain reads DAMVIQNPRYQVTQFGKPVTLSCSQTLNHNVMYWYQQKSSQAPKLLFHYYDKDFNNEADTPDNFQSRRPNTSFCFLDIRSPGLGDTAMYLCATSKSRSYNEQFFGPGTRLTVL.

The chain joins TRBV7-2 to TRBJ1-5; 7 nucleotides align to TRBD1. The CDR3 runs to 18 residues. Germline loops: CDR1 SGHTA, CDR2 FQGNSA. Trimming at V came to 5 bases and at J to 0 bases, leaving 13 bases not matched to a gene. CDR3 loop: CASSPRGTVPYSNQPQHF. CDR3 DNA sequence: TGTGCCAGCAGCCCACGGGGGACAGTCCCTTATAGCAATCAGCCCCAGCATTTT.

This clone was counted many times. The genes are TRBV3-1 (or the pseudogene TRBV3-2) and TRBJ2-7; the D is unclear. Germline CDR1 LGHDT, CDR2 YNNKEL (reference sequence). V was clipped by 0 bases and J by 2 bases, with 8 bases between them. This CDR3 contains 14 residues. For the CDR3, the DNA is TGTGCCAGCAGCCAAGATCTGTCGGCCTACGAGCAGTACTTC. Translating gives CASSQDLSAYEQYF.

The chain links TRBV9 to TRBJ2-7; D perhaps matches TRBD2 (6 bases). Trimming took 4 bases from V and 4 from J, leaving 18 bases between them. The CDR3 length is 15 residues. Germline V lookup: CDR1 SGDLS, CDR2 YYNGEE. CDR3 sequence reads: CASSPGGKGSYEQYF. CDR3 coding DNA: TGTGCCAGCAGCCCGGGCGGGAAGGGATCTTACGAGCAGTACTTC.

The chain couples TRBV5-1 to TRBJ1-2, with D perhaps matching TRBD1 (6 bases). Deletions cut 5 bases from V and 0 bases from J, with 11 bases between. CDR1 is SGHRS and CDR2 is YFSETQ in the germline V gene. The CDR3 is 14 amino acids. Here the CDR3 reads CASRGDITNYGYTF. CDR3 in DNA: TGCGCCAGCAGAGGGGACATAACTAACTATGGCTACACCTTC. Full variable domain (rest looked up from reference TRBV5-1 and TRBJ1-2): KAGVTQTPRYLIKTRGQQVTLSCSPISGHRSVSWYQQTPGQGLQFLFEYFSETQRNKGNFPGRFSGRQFSNSRSEMNVSTLELGDSALYLCASRGDITNYGYTFGSGTRLTVV.

The chain couples TRBV7-3 to TRBJ2-7; D perhaps matches TRBD2 (6 bases). CDR3 length equals 17 residues. In germline, CDR1 is SGHTA, CDR2 FQGTGA. V was shortened by 5 bases and J by 2 bases, with 22 bases between the two germline ends. The DNA of the CDR3 is TGTGCCAGCAGCCGGCCCCGGTTGGGCGGGGAAGCCTACGAGCAGTACTTC. This codes for CASSRPRLGGEAYEQYF.

The CDR3 here is CASSLNPGGSYEQYF. CDR3 bases: TGTGCCAGCAGCCTAAACCCCGGGGGGTCCTACGAGCAGTACTTC. The chain recombines TRBV14 with TRBJ2-7, with 7 bases matching TRBD2. The CDR3 spans 15 residues. Unmatched junction bases numbered 7, after V lost 4 bases and J lost 1 base. CDR1 is SGHDN and CDR2 is FVKESK in the germline V gene.

The chain uses TRBV5-1 and TRBJ1-1; 7 nucleotides align to TRBD1. V gave up 3 bases and J gave up 7 bases; unmatched junction bases: 6. CDR3 size: 13 residues. CDR1 and CDR2 from the germline V gene are SGHRS and YFSETQ. The CDR3 loop reads CASSSQGMVEAFF. CDR3 nucleotides: TGCGCCAGCAGCTCACAGGGGATGGTTGAAGCTTTCTTT.

The CDR3: CASSWGDRVYEQYF. DNA of the CDR3: TGTGCCAGCAGCTGGGGGGACAGGGTCTACGAGCAGTACTTC. The V call is TRBV5-8, the J call TRBJ2-7, with 9 positions matching TRBD1. This CDR3 has 14 amino acids. Germline V gene data show CDR1 as SGHTS and CDR2 as YDEGEE. With V trimmed by 3 bases and J by 3 bases, 4 bases remained unmatched.

The chain recombines TRBV7-9 with TRBJ2-1, with 8 bases fitting TRBD1. CDR3 size: 15 residues. Germline CDR1 is SEHNR and CDR2 is FQNEAQ (reference sequence). V gave up 5 bases and J gave up 0 bases; unmatched junction bases: 3. The CDR3 sequence is CASSRTGSSYNEQFF. Here the CDR3 DNA reads TGTGCCAGCAGCCGGACAGGGAGCTCCTACAATGAGCAGTTCTTC.

In this sample, this clone turned up once. The chain carries TRBV5-4 and TRBJ1-2, with unresolved D. The germline V gene has CDR1 SGHNT and CDR2 YYREEE (reference sequence). This CDR3 region has 15 residues. V was shortened by 0 bases and J by 1 base, with 10 bases between the two germline ends. CDR3 coding DNA: TGTGCCAGCAGCTTGGGCCAGGCCGTTAACTATGGCTACACCTTC. Encoded protein: CASSLGQAVNYGYTF.

V and J are TRBV28 and TRBJ2-4; 9 positions agree with TRBD1. The V gene end was trimmed by 9 bases and the J gene end by 5 bases; junction bases not matched to a gene: 17. The CDR3 runs 17 residues. Germline values: CDR1 MDHEN, CDR2 SYDVKM. The CDR3 protein is CASSFSGTGSGENIQYF. The CDR3 region has the DNA TGTGCCAGTTCCTTTTCCGGGACAGGGAGTGGAGAAAACATTCAGTACTTC.

The rearrangement uses TRBV11-3 and TRBJ2-5, with TRBD2 matching over 10 bases. V lost 5 bases to trimming and J lost 2 bases; unmatched junction nucleotides: 5. The CDR3 consists of 15 residues. The germline gives CDR1 SGHNT, CDR2 YENEEA. The CDR3 here is CASSLGTSAQETQYF. CDR3 sequence (DNA): TGTGCCAGCAGCCTAGGGACTAGCGCTCAAGAGACCCAGTACTTC.

The chain couples TRBV5-1 to TRBJ2-1, with 11 nucleotides matching TRBD1. Germline trimming cut 3 bases from V and 4 bases from J; bases unmatched to any gene: 3. This CDR3 spans 15 amino acids. Germline V CDR1 and CDR2: SGHRS, YFSETQ. The CDR3 coding sequence is TGCGCCAGCAGCTCGGACAGGGGGCTTTACAATGAGCAGTTCTTC. Encoded protein: CASSSDRGLYNEQFF.

The rearrangement uses TRBV5-4 and TRBJ2-7; D unresolved. CDR3 length: 13 amino acids. V dropped 2 bases and J dropped 2 bases, with 8 bases sitting between them. Per germline, CDR1 SGHNT and CDR2 YYREEE (reference sequence). DNA for the CDR3: TGTGCCAGCAGCTTTGGGCGTGCCTACGAGCAGTACTTC. The encoded protein is CASSFGRAYEQYF.

The chain couples TRBV7-2 to TRBJ2-6; 12 bases are a match to TRBD1. This CDR3 comprises 18 residues. Germline CDR1 reads SGHTA; CDR2 reads FQGNSA. V was clipped by 5 bases and J by 2 bases; unmatched bases: 7. CDR3 amino acids: CASSNRDRGPPGANVLTF. The CDR3 DNA follows: TGTGCCAGCAGCAACCGGGACAGGGGGCCCCCTGGGGCCAACGTCCTGACTTTC.

The V and J genes are TRBV28 and TRBJ1-1; possibly TRBD1 for D (5 bases). CDR3 length: 16 amino acids. The germline V and J ends were trimmed by 7 bases and 3 bases, with 21 bases remaining between them. The germline V gene has CDR1 MDHEN and CDR2 SYDVKM. Here the CDR3 DNA reads TGTGCCAGCACAACTGTGGGGGGACTTGGATACACTGAAGCTTTCTTT. Translated, it gives CASTTVGGLGYTEAFF.

The rearrangement links TRBV6-1 to TRBJ1-6, with a possible D match to TRBD1 (5 bases). Trimming left V 3 bases short and J 7 bases short, with 13 bases between. The germline gives CDR1 MNHNS, CDR2 SASEGT. The CDR3 contains 15 residues. This CDR3 is CASSEQGSENSPLHF. The CDR3 region has the DNA TGTGCCAGCAGTGAGCAGGGCTCTGAGAATTCACCCCTCCACTTT.

This chain joins TRBV6-5 and TRBJ2-2, with D tentatively TRBD2 (6 bases). Trimming pared 7 bases from V and 5 bases from J, leaving 11 bases between. The CDR3 runs 13 residues. Per the germline V gene, CDR1 is MNHEY and CDR2 is SVGAGI. The CDR3 is CASTVEGTGELFF. CDR3 DNA: TGTGCCAGCACCGTGGAGGGGACCGGGGAGCTGTTTTTT.

This clone was seen repeatedly, ten times or more. The V call is TRBV24-1, the J call TRBJ1-2; no clear D. The CDR3 spans 13 residues. Germline CDR1 and CDR2: KGHDR and SFDVKD. Trimming cost V 3 bases and J 2 bases, with 6 bases left between them. The CDR3 loop is CATSDRANYGYTF. CDR3 DNA: TGTGCCACCAGTGATCGCGCCAACTATGGCTACACCTTC.

The CDR3 sequence: CASSSPPQVNGYTF. The CDR3 DNA sequence: TGTGCCAGCAGCTCACCACCACAGGTCAATGGCTACACCTTC. J is TRBJ1-2 and V is TRBV7-9, with D possibly matching TRBD1 (5 bases). V shed 4 bases and J shed 6 bases, with 15 bases lying between them. Per germline, CDR1 SEHNR and CDR2 FQNEAQ (reference sequence). The CDR3 has 14 amino acids.

The chain carries TRBV9 and TRBJ1-3, with D perhaps TRBD1 (5 bases). Trimming removed 0 bases at V and 0 bases at J, with 10 bases between. The CDR3 contains 16 residues. Germline CDR1 SGDLS, CDR2 YYNGEE. In DNA, the CDR3 is TGTGCCAGCAGCGTAGCGGGGGACTACTCTGGAAACACCATATATTTT. It yields the protein CASSVAGDYSGNTIYF.